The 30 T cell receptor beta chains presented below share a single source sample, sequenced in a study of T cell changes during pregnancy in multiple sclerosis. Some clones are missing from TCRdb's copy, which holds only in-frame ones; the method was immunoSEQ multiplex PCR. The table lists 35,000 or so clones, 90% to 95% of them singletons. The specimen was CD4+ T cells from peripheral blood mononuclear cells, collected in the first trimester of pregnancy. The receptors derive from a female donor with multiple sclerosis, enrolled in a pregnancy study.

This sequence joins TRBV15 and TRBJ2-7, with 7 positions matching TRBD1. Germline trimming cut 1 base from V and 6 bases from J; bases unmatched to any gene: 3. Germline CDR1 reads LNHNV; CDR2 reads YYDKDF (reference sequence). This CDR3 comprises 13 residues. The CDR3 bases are TGTGCCACCAGCAGAGGAGGGACAGCCGAGCAGTACTTC. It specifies CATSRGGTAEQYF.

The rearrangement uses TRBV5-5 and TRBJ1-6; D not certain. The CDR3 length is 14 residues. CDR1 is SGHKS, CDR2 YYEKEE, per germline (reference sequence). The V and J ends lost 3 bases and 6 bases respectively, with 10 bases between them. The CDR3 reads CASSSRMSNSPLHF. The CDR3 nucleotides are TGTGCCAGCAGCTCCAGGATGAGTAATTCACCCCTCCACTTT. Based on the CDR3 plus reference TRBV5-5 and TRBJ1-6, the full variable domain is DAGVTQSPTHLIKTRGQQVTLRCSPISGHKSVSWYQQVLGQGPQFIFQYYEKEERGRGNFPDRFSARQFPNYSSELNVNALLLGDSALYLCASSSRMSNSPLHFGNGTRLTVT.

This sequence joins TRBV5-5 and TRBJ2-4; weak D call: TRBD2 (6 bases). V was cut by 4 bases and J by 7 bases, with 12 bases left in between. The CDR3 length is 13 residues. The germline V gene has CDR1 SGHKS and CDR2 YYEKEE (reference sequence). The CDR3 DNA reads TGTGCCAGCAGCCCGGCTAGCGAGAACATTCAGTACTTC. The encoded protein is CASSPASENIQYF.

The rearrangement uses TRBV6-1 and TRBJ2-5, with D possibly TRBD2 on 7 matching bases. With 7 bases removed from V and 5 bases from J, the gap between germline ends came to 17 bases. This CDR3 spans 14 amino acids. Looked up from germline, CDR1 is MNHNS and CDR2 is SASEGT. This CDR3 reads CASNRGGAWETQYF. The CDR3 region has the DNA TGTGCCAGCAACCGAGGGGGGGCATGGGAGACCCAGTACTTC.

CDR3 region: CASSPGLVIKETQYF. CDR3 bases: TGCGCCAGCAGCCCGGGACTAGTGATTAAAGAGACCCAGTACTTC. The V call is TRBV5-1, the J call TRBJ2-5; 8 positions agree with TRBD2. V was clipped by 4 bases and J by 3 bases; unmatched bases: 8. This CDR3 is built from 15 residues. CDR1 is SGHRS, CDR2 YFSETQ, per germline. Looking up the rest from reference TRBV5-1 and TRBJ2-5 gives the full variable domain: KAGVTQTPRYLIKTRGQQVTLSCSPISGHRSVSWYQQTPGQGLQFLFEYFSETQRNKGNFPGRFSGRQFSNSRSEMNVSTLELGDSALYLCASSPGLVIKETQYFGPGTRLLVL.

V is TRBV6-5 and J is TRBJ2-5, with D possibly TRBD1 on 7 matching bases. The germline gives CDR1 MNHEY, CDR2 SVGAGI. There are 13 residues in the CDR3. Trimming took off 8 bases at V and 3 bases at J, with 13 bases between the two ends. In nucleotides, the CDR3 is TGTGCCAGCTTCAGGGGGGAGAAAGAGACCCAGTACTTC. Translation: CASFRGEKETQYF.

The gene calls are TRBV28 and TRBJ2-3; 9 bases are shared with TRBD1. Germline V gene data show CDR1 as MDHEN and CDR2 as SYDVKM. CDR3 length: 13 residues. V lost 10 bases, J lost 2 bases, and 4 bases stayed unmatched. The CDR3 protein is CATGQGDTDTQYF. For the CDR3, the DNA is TGTGCCACGGGACAGGGAGACACAGATACGCAGTATTTT.

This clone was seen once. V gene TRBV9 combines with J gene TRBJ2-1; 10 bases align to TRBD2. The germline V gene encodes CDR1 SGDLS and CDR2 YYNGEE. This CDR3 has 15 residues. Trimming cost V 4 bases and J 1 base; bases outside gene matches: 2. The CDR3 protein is CASSPGLASYNEQFF. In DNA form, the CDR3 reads TGTGCCAGCAGCCCGGGACTAGCGTCCTACAATGAGCAGTTCTTC. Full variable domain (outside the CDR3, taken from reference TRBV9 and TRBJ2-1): DSGVTQTPKHLITATGQRVTLRCSPRSGDLSVYWYQQSLDQGLQFLIQYYNGEERAKGNILERFSAQQFPDLHSELNLSSLELGDSALYFCASSPGLASYNEQFFGPGTRLTVL.

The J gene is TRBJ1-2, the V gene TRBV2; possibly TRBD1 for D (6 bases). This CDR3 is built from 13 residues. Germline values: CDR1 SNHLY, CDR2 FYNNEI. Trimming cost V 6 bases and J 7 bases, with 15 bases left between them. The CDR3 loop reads CASSQTGFGGYTF. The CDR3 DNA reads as TGTGCCAGCAGCCAAACAGGGTTTGGTGGCTACACCTTC.

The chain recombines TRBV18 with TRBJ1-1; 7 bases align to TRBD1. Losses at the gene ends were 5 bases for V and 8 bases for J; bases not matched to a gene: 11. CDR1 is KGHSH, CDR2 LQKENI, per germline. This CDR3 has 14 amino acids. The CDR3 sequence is CASSAGQPGEEAFF. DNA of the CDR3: TGTGCCAGCTCAGCGGGACAGCCGGGGGAGGAAGCTTTCTTT.

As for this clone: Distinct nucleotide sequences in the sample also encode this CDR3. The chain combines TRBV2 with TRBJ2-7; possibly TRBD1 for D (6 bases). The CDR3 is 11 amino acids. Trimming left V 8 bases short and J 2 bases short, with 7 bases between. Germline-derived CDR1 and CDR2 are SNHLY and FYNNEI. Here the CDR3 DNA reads TGTGCCAGCCGGGACACCTACGAGCAGTACTTC. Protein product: CASRDTYEQYF.

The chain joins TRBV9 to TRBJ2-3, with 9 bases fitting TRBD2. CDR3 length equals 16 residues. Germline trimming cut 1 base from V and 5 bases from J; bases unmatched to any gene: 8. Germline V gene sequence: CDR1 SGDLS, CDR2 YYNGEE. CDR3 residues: CASSVLGSGGRDTQYF. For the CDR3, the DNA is TGTGCCAGCAGCGTATTGGGAAGCGGGGGGCGAGATACGCAGTATTTT.

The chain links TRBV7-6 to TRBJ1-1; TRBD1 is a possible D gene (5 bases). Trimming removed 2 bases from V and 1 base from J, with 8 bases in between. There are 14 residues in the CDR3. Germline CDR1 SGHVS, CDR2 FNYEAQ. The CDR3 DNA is TGTGCCAGCAGCTTAAACGGGGGGAACACTGAAGCTTTCTTT. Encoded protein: CASSLNGGNTEAFF.

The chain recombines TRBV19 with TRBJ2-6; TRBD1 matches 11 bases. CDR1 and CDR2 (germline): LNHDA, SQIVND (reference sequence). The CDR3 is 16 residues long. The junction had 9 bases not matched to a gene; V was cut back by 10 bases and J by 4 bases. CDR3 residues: CATKGQGAQGANVLTF. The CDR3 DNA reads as TGTGCCACCAAAGGACAGGGGGCGCAAGGGGCCAACGTCCTGACTTTC.

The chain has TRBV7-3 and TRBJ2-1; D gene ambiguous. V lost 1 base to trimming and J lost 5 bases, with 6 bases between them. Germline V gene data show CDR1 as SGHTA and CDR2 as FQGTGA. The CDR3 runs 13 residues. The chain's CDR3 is CASSLNRDNEQFF. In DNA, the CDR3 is TGTGCCAGCAGCTTAAACAGAGACAATGAGCAGTTCTTC.

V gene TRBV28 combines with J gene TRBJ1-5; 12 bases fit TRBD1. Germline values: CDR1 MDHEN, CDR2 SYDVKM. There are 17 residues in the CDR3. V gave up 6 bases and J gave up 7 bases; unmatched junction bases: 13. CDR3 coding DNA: TGTGCCAGCAGCTCTGGGGACAGGGGGCGTTTGGGACAGCCCCAGCATTTT. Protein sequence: CASSSGDRGRLGQPQHF.

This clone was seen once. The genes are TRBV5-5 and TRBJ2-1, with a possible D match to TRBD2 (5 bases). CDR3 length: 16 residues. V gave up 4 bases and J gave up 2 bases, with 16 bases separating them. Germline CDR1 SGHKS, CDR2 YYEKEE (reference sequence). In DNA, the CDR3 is TGTGCCAGCAGCCAGAGTGGGAGCCAAGCCTACAATGAGCAGTTCTTC. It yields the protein CASSQSGSQAYNEQFF.

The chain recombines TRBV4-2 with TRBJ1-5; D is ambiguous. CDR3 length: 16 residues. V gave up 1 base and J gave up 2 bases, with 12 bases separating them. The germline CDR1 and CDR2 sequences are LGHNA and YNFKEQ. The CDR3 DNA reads TGTGCCAGCAGCCAAGGGGCACAGATTGGCAATCAGCCCCAGCATTTT. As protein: CASSQGAQIGNQPQHF.

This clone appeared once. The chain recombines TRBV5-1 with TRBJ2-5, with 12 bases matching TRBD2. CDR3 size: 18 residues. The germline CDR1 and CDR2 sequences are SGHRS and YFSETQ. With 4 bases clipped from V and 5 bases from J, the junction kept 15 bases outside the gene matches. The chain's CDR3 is CASSVGPLAGGSGETQYF. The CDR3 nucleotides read TGCGCCAGCAGCGTGGGGCCGCTAGCGGGAGGGTCCGGGGAGACCCAGTACTTC.

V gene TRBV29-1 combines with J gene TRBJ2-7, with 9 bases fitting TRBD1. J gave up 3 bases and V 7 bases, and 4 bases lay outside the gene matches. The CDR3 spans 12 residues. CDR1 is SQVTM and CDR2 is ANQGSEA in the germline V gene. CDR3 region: CSAGQGSYEQYF. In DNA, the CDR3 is TGCAGCGCGGGACAGGGAAGCTACGAGCAGTACTTC.

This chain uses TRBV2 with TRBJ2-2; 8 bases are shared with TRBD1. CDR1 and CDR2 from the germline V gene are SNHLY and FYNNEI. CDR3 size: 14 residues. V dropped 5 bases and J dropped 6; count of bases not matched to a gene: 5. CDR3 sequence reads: CASSRDRRSGELFF. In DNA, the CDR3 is TGTGCCAGCAGTCGGGACAGGAGGTCCGGGGAGCTGTTTTTT.

CDR3 sequence (DNA): TGTGCCAGCAGACTCCTTACAGTCGACAGGGCCCACTACGAGCAGTACTTC. It specifies CASRLLTVDRAHYEQYF. V and J are TRBV27 and TRBJ2-7; TRBD1 aligns across 7 bases. The CDR3 contains 17 residues. The V segment lost 6 bases and the J segment 3 bases; nucleotides outside the gene matches: 17. In germline, CDR1 is MNHEY, CDR2 SMNVEV (reference sequence).

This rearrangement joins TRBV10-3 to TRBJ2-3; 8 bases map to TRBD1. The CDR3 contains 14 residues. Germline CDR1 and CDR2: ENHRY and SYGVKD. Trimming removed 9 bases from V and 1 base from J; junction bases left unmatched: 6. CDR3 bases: TGTGCCATGACACCGGGACAGGGCACAGATACGCAGTATTTT. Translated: CAMTPGQGTDTQYF.

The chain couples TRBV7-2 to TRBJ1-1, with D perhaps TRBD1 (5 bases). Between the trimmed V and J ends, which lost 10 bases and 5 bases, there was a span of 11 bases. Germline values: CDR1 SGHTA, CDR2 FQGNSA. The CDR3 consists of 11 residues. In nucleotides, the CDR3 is TGTGCCAACGAGCAGGGAACTGAAGCTTTCTTT. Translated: CANEQGTEAFF.

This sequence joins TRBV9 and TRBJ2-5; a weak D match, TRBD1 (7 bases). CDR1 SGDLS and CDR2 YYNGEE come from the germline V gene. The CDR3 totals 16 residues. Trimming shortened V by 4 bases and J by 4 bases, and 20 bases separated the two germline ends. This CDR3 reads CASSTGDSRGGETQYF. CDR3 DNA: TGTGCCAGCAGCACCGGGGACAGCCGGGGAGGAGAGACCCAGTACTTC.

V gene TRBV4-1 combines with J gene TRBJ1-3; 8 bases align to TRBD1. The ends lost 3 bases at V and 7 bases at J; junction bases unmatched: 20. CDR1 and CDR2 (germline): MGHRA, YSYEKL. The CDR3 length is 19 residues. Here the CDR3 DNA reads TGCGCCAGCAGCCATAAAAGCCCTAAGGACAGGGTGGTTGGCAACACCATATATTTT. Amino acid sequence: CASSHKSPKDRVVGNTIYF.

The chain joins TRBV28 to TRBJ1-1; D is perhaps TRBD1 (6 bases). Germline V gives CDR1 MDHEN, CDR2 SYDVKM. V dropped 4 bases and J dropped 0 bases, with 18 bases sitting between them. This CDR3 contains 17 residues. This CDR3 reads CASSSLLRQAMNTEAFF. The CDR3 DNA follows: TGTGCCAGCAGTTCCCTTCTACGACAGGCCATGAACACTGAAGCTTTCTTT.

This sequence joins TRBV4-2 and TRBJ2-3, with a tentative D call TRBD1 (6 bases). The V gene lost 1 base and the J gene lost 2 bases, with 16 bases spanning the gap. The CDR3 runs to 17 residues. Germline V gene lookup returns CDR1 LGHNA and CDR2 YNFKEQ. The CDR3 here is CASSQGAGQRYTDTQYF. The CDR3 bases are TGTGCCAGCAGCCAAGGGGCCGGACAGAGATACACAGATACGCAGTATTTT.

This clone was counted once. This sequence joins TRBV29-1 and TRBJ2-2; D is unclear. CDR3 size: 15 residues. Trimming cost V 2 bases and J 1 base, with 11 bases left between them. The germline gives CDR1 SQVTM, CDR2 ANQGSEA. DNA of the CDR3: TGCAGCGTTGAAAATCCCGACTTGAACACCGGGGAGCTGTTTTTT. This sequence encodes CSVENPDLNTGELFF.

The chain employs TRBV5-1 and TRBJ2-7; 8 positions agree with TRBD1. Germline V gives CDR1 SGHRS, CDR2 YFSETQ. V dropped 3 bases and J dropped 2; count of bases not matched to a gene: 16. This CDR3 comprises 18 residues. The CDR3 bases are TGCGCCAGCAGCTCTCTCAGCCGCACGACAGGGGCCACCTACGAGCAGTACTTC. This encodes CASSSLSRTTGATYEQYF.